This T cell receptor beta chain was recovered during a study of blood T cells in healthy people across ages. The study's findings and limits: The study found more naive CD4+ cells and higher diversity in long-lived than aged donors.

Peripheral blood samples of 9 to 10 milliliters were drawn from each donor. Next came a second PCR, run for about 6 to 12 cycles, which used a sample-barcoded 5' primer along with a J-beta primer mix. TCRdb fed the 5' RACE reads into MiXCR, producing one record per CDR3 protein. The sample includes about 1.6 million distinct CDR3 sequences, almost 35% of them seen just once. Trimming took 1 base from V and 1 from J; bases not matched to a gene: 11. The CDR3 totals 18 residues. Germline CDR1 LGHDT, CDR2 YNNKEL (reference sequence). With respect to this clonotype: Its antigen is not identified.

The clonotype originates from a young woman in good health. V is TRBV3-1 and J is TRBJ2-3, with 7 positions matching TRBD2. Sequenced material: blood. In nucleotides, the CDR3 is TGTGCCAGCAGCCAAGGGAAGTGGGCTAGCGGACGCACAGATACGCAGTATTTT. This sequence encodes CASSQGKWASGRTDTQYF.